The clone carrying this T cell receptor (beta chain) was seen only once. The data are from a study of blood T cells in healthy people across ages. For the second PCR, which ran for roughly 6 to 12 cycles, a sample-barcoded 5' primer and a J-beta primer mix were used. One entry per CDR3 protein, called by TCRdb with MiXCR from the 5' RACE reads. There are approximately 880,000 distinct CDR3 sequences in the sample; approximately 49% occur only once, and 13% lies in the top ten. The material sequenced was blood. This clonotype was sampled from a young man in good health.

The CDR3 DNA is TGTGCCGGGCGCCCTGGGGGGAACTATGGCTACACCTTC. Encoded protein: CAGRPGGNYGYTF. V usage is TRBV6-1 and J usage is TRBJ1-2, with a tentative D call TRBD1 (5 bases). This CDR3 is built from 13 residues. Germline V gene data show CDR1 as MNHNS and CDR2 as SASEGT. The V gene lost 11 bases and the J gene lost 2 bases, with 15 bases spanning the gap.